A single sample gave rise to the 19 T cell receptor beta chains below, sequenced in a study of blood T cell repertoires in COVID-19. Produced via immunoSEQ multiplex PCR; TCRdb's table is partial and in-frame only. The sample lists 81,000 or so clones; 85% to 95% were seen once. The specimen was peripheral blood. Receptors originate from a woman aged 55-69 years with active COVID-19.

This chain joins TRBV7-8 and TRBJ2-3; tentative D call: TRBD2 (5 bases). This CDR3 has 15 amino acids. Germline loops: CDR1 SGHVS, CDR2 FQNEAQ. V lost 5 bases, J lost 6 bases, and 18 bases lay in between. The CDR3 loop is CASSRPVGRGDTQYF. CDR3 in DNA: TGTGCCAGCAGCCGCCCGGTAGGCCGAGGGGATACGCAGTATTTT. Using reference TRBV7-8 and TRBJ2-3 for the parts outside the CDR3, the full variable domain is GAGVSQSPRYKVAKRGQDVALRCDPISGHVSLFWYQQALGQGPEFLTYFQNEAQLDKSGLPSDRFFAERPEGSVSTLKIQRTQQEDSAVYLCASSRPVGRGDTQYFGPGTRLTVL.

This sequence joins TRBV2 and TRBJ1-4; no clear D. V lost 2 bases and J lost 8, with 9 bases in between. This CDR3 is 13 amino acids long. CDR1 and CDR2 from the germline V gene are SNHLY and FYNNEI. The CDR3 here is CASSETDAEKLFF. CDR3 DNA sequence: TGTGCCAGCAGTGAAACAGATGCGGAAAAACTGTTTTTT.

The rearrangement uses TRBV7-3 and TRBJ2-3, with TRBD2 identical over 10 bases. CDR3 length equals 15 residues. Germline values: CDR1 SGHTA, CDR2 FQGTGA. J gave up 4 bases and V 4 bases, and 5 bases lay outside the gene matches. The CDR3 is CASSSSGSGADTQYF. The CDR3, as DNA: TGTGCCAGCAGCTCTAGCGGGAGTGGCGCAGATACGCAGTATTTT.

The chain has TRBV15 and TRBJ2-2, with a weak D call TRBD2 (5 bases). Trimming shortened V by 3 bases and J by 0 bases, and 8 bases separated the two germline ends. The CDR3 spans 15 residues. In germline, CDR1 is LNHNV, CDR2 YYDKDF (reference sequence). Here the CDR3 reads CATSRGRPNTGELFF. The CDR3, as DNA: TGTGCCACCAGCAGGGGGAGACCGAACACCGGGGAGCTGTTTTTT. The whole variable domain, filled in from reference TRBV15 and TRBJ2-2, reads DAMVIQNPRYQVTQFGKPVTLSCSQTLNHNVMYWYQQKSSQAPKLLFHYYDKDFNNEADTPDNFQSRRPNTSFCFLDIRSPGLGDTAMYLCATSRGRPNTGELFFGEGSRLTVL.

The rearrangement links TRBV19 to TRBJ1-6, with 8 bases identical to TRBD1. Germline trimming cut 3 bases from V and 7 bases from J; bases unmatched to any gene: 5. Germline V gene sequence: CDR1 LNHDA, CDR2 SQIVND (reference sequence). The CDR3 is made up of 15 amino acids. The CDR3 bases are TGTGCCAGTAGTATCCCCGACAGGGGAAATTCACCCCTCCACTTT. Encoded protein: CASSIPDRGNSPLHF.

The chain joins TRBV20-1 to TRBJ2-2; D unresolved. CDR1 DFQATT and CDR2 SNEGSKA come from the germline V gene (reference sequence). V shed 5 bases and J shed 7 bases, with 8 bases lying between them. The CDR3 has 11 residues. CDR3 sequence: CSASRDGELFF. For the CDR3, the DNA is TGCAGTGCTTCTCGAGACGGGGAGCTGTTTTTT.

The rearrangement uses TRBV5-4 and TRBJ1-2, with D possibly being TRBD1 (5 bases). The CDR3 runs to 15 residues. Trimming left V 0 bases short and J 4 bases short, with 13 bases between. Germline loops: CDR1 SGHNT, CDR2 YYREEE (reference sequence). For the CDR3, the DNA is TGTGCCAGCAGCTTGGAAATTGCAGGGTCCTATGGCTACACCTTC. Amino acids: CASSLEIAGSYGYTF.

V and J are TRBV2 and TRBJ2-7, with D tentatively TRBD2 (5 bases). The CDR3 runs to 14 residues. Germline-derived CDR1 and CDR2 are SNHLY and FYNNEI. V was clipped by 5 bases and J by 0 bases, with 11 bases between them. CDR3 bases: TGTGCCAGCAGTACCGGGATAAACTCCTACGAGCAGTACTTC. Amino acid sequence: CASSTGINSYEQYF.

The CDR3 is CASSRPGTGAFF. The CDR3 nucleotides are TGTGCCAGCAGCCGGCCGGGTACGGGAGCTTTCTTT. The chain carries TRBV12-3 or TRBV12-4 and TRBJ1-1; D not certain. The CDR3 loop spans 12 amino acids. Trimming left V 6 bases short and J 10 bases short, with 15 bases between.

This sequence joins TRBV6-5 and TRBJ2-7; D remains ambiguous. CDR3 length: 14 residues. CDR1 is MNHEY, CDR2 SVGAGI, per germline. V was clipped by 6 bases and J by 2 bases, with 14 bases between them. DNA for the CDR3: TGTGCCAGCAGACTCGAGACAAAGACCTACGAGCAGTACTTC. Translated: CASRLETKTYEQYF.

The V gene is TRBV3-1 (or the pseudogene TRBV3-2), the J gene TRBJ2-1; TRBD2 agrees at 16 bases. CDR3 size: 20 residues. Trimming cost V 5 bases and J 0 bases; bases outside gene matches: 10. Germline V gives CDR1 LGHDT, CDR2 YNNKEL (reference sequence). CDR3 DNA: TGTGCCAGCAGCACGGGACTAGCGGGAGGGCCGATCCACTCCTACAATGAGCAGTTCTTC. Translated: CASSTGLAGGPIHSYNEQFF.

The chain couples TRBV9 to TRBJ2-7; D is ambiguous. The CDR3 has 14 residues. Germline CDR1 and CDR2: SGDLS and YYNGEE. V lost 4 bases and J 0 bases, leaving 11 bases between the germline ends. The CDR3 spells CASSPRLVSYEQYF. The CDR3 DNA is TGTGCCAGCAGCCCCCGACTGGTCTCCTACGAGCAGTACTTC.

This clone turned up a few times. The gene calls are TRBV7-8 and TRBJ1-5; D is uncertain. Trimming removed 2 bases from V and 7 bases from J, with 6 bases in between. The V gene's germline CDR1 is SGHVS and CDR2 FQNEAQ. This CDR3 comprises 12 residues. CDR3 sequence: CASSLREQPQHF. The CDR3 nucleotides are TGTGCCAGCAGCTTAAGGGAGCAGCCCCAGCATTTT. The complete variable domain, with remaining parts taken from reference TRBV7-8 and TRBJ1-5, reads GAGVSQSPRYKVAKRGQDVALRCDPISGHVSLFWYQQALGQGPEFLTYFQNEAQLDKSGLPSDRFFAERPEGSVSTLKIQRTQQEDSAVYLCASSLREQPQHFGDGTRLSIL.

CDR3 amino acids: CASSVQSANTGELFF. Written as DNA, the CDR3 is TGTGCCAGCAGCGTTCAGTCCGCGAACACCGGGGAGCTGTTTTTT. The rearrangement joins TRBV7-2 to TRBJ2-2; D is undetermined. The CDR3 is 15 amino acids. Trimming stripped 5 bases from V and 0 bases from J, with 10 bases between. Germline loops: CDR1 SGHTA, CDR2 FQGNSA.

In its sample, this clone was seen once. The rearrangement uses TRBV12-3 or TRBV12-4 and TRBJ2-7; no clear D gene. The CDR3 runs to 12 residues. V was clipped by 7 bases and J by 6 bases, with 13 bases between them. Written as DNA, the CDR3 is TGTGCCAGCACTTCAAGTTTCGGCGAGCAGTACTTC. Its translation is CASTSSFGEQYF.

The rearrangement joins TRBV7-6 to TRBJ2-7; the match to TRBD1 covers 9 bases. V shed 5 bases and J 2 bases; nucleotides not matched to a gene: 19. Germline-derived CDR1 and CDR2 are SGHVS and FNYEAQ. The length of the CDR3 is 19 residues. The CDR3 coding sequence is TGTGCCAGCAGCCCTGTGGTGGGACAGGGAAGGTGGAATCCCTACGAGCAGTACTTC. Its translation is CASSPVVGQGRWNPYEQYF.

The CDR3 bases are TGTGCCAGCAGTTCCTCCTCCACATATAGCAATCAGCCCCAGCATTTT. Protein product: CASSSSSTYSNQPQHF. The V call is TRBV28, the J call TRBJ1-5; D call uncertain. Per the germline V gene, CDR1 is MDHEN and CDR2 is SYDVKM. The CDR3 is made up of 16 amino acids. V lost 4 bases and J 0 bases, leaving 13 bases between the germline ends.

The genes are TRBV6-1 and TRBJ1-1; 7 bases agree with TRBD1. This CDR3 is built from 16 residues. CDR1 and CDR2 (germline): MNHNS, SASEGT. After removal of 4 bases from V and 2 bases from J, the junction contained 10 bases not matched to a gene. In nucleotides, the CDR3 is TGTGCCAGCAGTGTTGTGGGACAGCGGAAAAACACTGAAGCTTTCTTT. This codes for CASSVVGQRKNTEAFF.

The rearrangement joins TRBV19 to TRBJ2-3, with 13 nucleotides matching TRBD2. This CDR3 has 16 residues. CDR1 and CDR2 from the germline V gene are LNHDA and SQIVND (reference sequence). Trimming cost V 5 bases and J 1 base; bases outside gene matches: 3. The CDR3 DNA follows: TGTGCCAGTAGTCCAGGACTAGCGGGAGGCACAGATACGCAGTATTTT. This translates into CASSPGLAGGTDTQYF. The full variable domain, in which reference TRBV19 and TRBJ2-3 provide the parts outside the CDR3, is DGGITQSPKYLFRKEGQNVTLSCEQNLNHDAMYWYRQDPGQGLRLIYYSQIVNDFQKGDIAEGYSVSREKKESFPLTVTSAQKNPTAFYLCASSPGLAGGTDTQYFGPGTRLTVL.